This T cell receptor (beta chain) was profiled in a study of blood T cells in healthy people across ages (dated by TCRdb to about 2015). Looking at the study overall: In model experiments, roughly one uniquely barcoded TCR beta cDNA molecule per two T cells was captured by template switching. The study measured age-related changes in TCR beta repertoire diversity using deep sequencing normalized with unique cDNA molecular identifiers. The donors were split into four age groups: young (average around 15 years), middle-aged (about 40), aged (about 56) and long-lived (82). To avoid experimental bias, donors of different ages were randomly spread across the sequencing lanes. The study analyzed two additional independent replicas of 1 million unique cDNA reads from the same blood draw for two donors, one aged 18 to 29 and one aged 80 or older.

Systemically healthy Caucasian individuals from Russia, 35 to 50 in total and aged 6 to 90 years, were included as donors. Each donor gave around 9.5 milliliters of peripheral blood, collected into EDTA-treated Vacutainer tubes. Ficoll-Paque density-gradient centrifugation was used to isolate PBMCs, with at least 6.5 million per sample. Total RNA, at least 6 micrograms per sample, was extracted from PBMCs with Trizol reagent. The percentages of naive CD45RAhigh/CD27high T cells were determined by flow cytometry on a PBMC aliquot from every donor. This clonotype was observed once. The antigen this receptor binds is unknown. Base qualities are not provided; no much larger clone lies one nucleotide away. Resting on one read, the evidence is weak. Study-wide findings and limitations: Since profiling was done on bulk unsorted PBMCs, naive and antigen-experienced compartments could not be conclusively compared. The CMV infection status of donors was not known, potentially confounding age-related changes in expanded clonotypes. As age increased, observed TCR beta diversity per million T cells dropped in a roughly linear way, and a significant reduction was already evident by age 40. Estimates of total diversity based on one million sequenced T cells were considered lower bounds and underestimates. The percentage of naive T cells measured by flow cytometry correlated strongly with observed TCR beta diversity. Compared with the aged group, the long-lived group had more naive CD4+ T cells, fewer expanded clones and increased TCR diversity, a pattern suggesting age selection.

Sequences SNHLY (CDR1) and FYNNEI (CDR2) are obtained from the germline V gene. Counted from cysteine to phenylalanine, this CDR3 has 16 amino acids. Here the CDR3 DNA is all that survives: 48 bases in frame from base 1. Compared with germline, V lacks 5 bases and J lacks 4 bases; bases without a gene match: 10. The library was generated by 5' RACE. The listed sequencing device is Illumina HiSeq 2500. A second PCR of roughly 7 to 12 cycles was run with a J-beta primer mix and a sample-barcoded 5' primer. Each TCR beta cDNA molecule received a unique molecular identifier from a template-switch 5' adaptor carrying 12 random nucleotides. Each sample yielded at least 3 million CDR3-containing paired-end reads. All of the RNA was converted into first-strand cDNA using the Mint cDNA synthesis kit, with a TRBC-specific oligonucleotide serving as the primer. Following uracil-DNA glycosylase treatment, all cDNA underwent a first 18-cycle PCR with the universal primers M1SS and BC2_uni_R. The authors' pipeline ran thus. Normalization of each sample was performed by random selection of 1 million high-quality reads, each carrying a distinct molecular identifier. Reads with shared molecular identifiers were discarded instead of being binned into consensus sequences. MiTCR, set to a Q25 quality threshold and the strictest error-elimination algorithm, was used for CDR3 identification, clonotype clustering and error correction. A nonparametric unseen species model using Euler transformation provided a lower-bound estimate of total TCR beta diversity. The public reads were run again by TCRdb, first through fastp at Q25 and then through MiXCR, and only productive beta chains were kept. Every distinct CDR3 protein forms one entry, paired with its most common genes and DNA. TCRdb, not the authors, supplied the V and J calls. The sample table records 1.5 million to 2 million distinct CDR3 sequences; roughly 28% of these occur just once. The ten largest make up over 7% of the sample.

Rearrangement joined TRBV2 to TRBJ2-5, with 10 middle bases fitting TRBD1. The sample taken for sequencing was blood. This TCR was sampled from a woman aged 25-40 years in good health. CDR3 reads: CASSSIPGQGRETQYF. Read as DNA, the sequence is TGTGCCAGCAGTTCGATACCGGGACAGGGGAGAGAGACCCAGTACTTC.